The clone carrying this TCR beta chain appeared a few times. The data were obtained in a study of response to subunit inactivated influenza vaccine. Via MiXCR, TCRdb re-called the RT-PCR reads, giving one row per CDR3 protein. Of about 540,000 distinct CDR3 sequences listed, approximately 22% are singletons. Per germline, CDR1 SQVTM and CDR2 ANQGSEA. CDR3 length equals 13 residues. V dropped 5 bases and J dropped 6 bases, with 17 bases sitting between them. The data also belong to a second study, concerning T cells expressing NK-cell markers. That publication notes: The TCR beta cDNA came from 5'RACE template switching with UMIs. Underlying the TCR beta repertoires were sorted CD3+CD56+NKG2C+, CD3+CD56+NKG2C- and CD3+CD56-NKG2C+ T cells. HCMV seropositivity marked seven of the eight sequenced donors; one was seronegative. For several experiments, T cell sorting was restricted to the alpha-beta TCR population by means of an anti-gamma-delta TCR antibody. Each of six donors carried dominant NKG2C+ clonotypes accounting for about 1.0-7.0% of CD8+ T cells.

The sample in question was CD4+ T cells sorted from PBMCs, obtained roughly 13 days after vaccination. The chain links TRBV29-1 to TRBJ2-7, with D possibly TRBD2 on 6 matching bases. This receptor was taken from a man between 50 and 59 years old who received an inactivated influenza vaccine. The CDR3 DNA reads as TGCAGCGTTTGGTGGAGGGTCACGGGCGAGCAGTACTTC. It codes for CSVWWRVTGEQYF.